The 14 T cell receptor beta chains below all came from one sample that was sequenced in a study of T cell changes during pregnancy in multiple sclerosis. The data were produced by immunoSEQ multiplex PCR, yet TCRdb's version contains in-frame clones alone and is incomplete. The data contain fewer than 85,000 clones, about 94% of them singletons. Source: peripheral blood, taken in the third trimester of pregnancy. The receptors stem from a female donor with multiple sclerosis, enrolled in a pregnancy study.

The chain couples TRBV29-1 to TRBJ1-4; D is perhaps TRBD1 (5 bases). The CDR3 extends over 15 amino acids. V was pared by 7 bases and J by 3 bases, with 18 bases between. Germline V gene data show CDR1 as SQVTM and CDR2 as ANQGSEA. This chain's CDR3 is CSARTTRRSNEKLFF. The CDR3, as DNA: TGCAGCGCAAGGACAACCCGACGTTCTAATGAAAAACTGTTTTTT. Based on the CDR3 plus reference TRBV29-1 and TRBJ1-4, the full variable domain is SAVISQKPSRDICQRGTSLTIQCQVDSQVTMMFWYRQQPGQSLTLIATANQGSEATYESGFVIDKFPISRPNLTFSTLTVSNMSPEDSSIYLCSARTTRRSNEKLFFGSGTQLSVL.

The chain recombines TRBV29-1 with TRBJ1-5; D is perhaps TRBD1 (6 bases). Germline values: CDR1 SQVTM, CDR2 ANQGSEA. V shed 7 bases and J shed 6 bases, with 13 bases lying between them. This CDR3 has 12 residues. For the CDR3, the DNA is TGCAGCGCAAAAACAGGGAGTCAGCCCCAGCATTTT. Its protein product is CSAKTGSQPQHF.

This clone was seen just once. This chain uses TRBV9 with TRBJ2-5; 16 bases are shared with TRBD2. The length of the CDR3 is 16 residues. Germline CDR1 is SGDLS and CDR2 is YYNGEE. With V trimmed by 4 bases and J by 4 bases, 4 bases remained unmatched. CDR3 region: CASSLGLAGGRETQYF. The CDR3 DNA reads as TGTGCCAGCAGCTTGGGACTAGCGGGGGGGCGAGAGACCCAGTACTTC.

The rearrangement links TRBV5-1 to TRBJ2-7, with 9 bases lining up with TRBD1. CDR1 is SGHRS, CDR2 YFSETQ, per germline. V lost 7 bases to trimming and J lost 7 bases; unmatched junction nucleotides: 9. The CDR3 totals 13 residues. The CDR3 DNA reads TGCGCCAGCTCCTTGGACAGGGGTGATGAGCAGTACTTC. It specifies CASSLDRGDEQYF.

This chain connects TRBV19 to TRBJ1-2; 8 nucleotides agree with TRBD1. V trimming: 6 bases; J trimming: 4 bases; junction bases outside the gene matches: 13. The CDR3 runs 16 residues. Germline-derived CDR1 and CDR2 are LNHDA and SQIVND (reference sequence). CDR3 sequence (DNA): TGTGCCAGTAGCCCAGGGACAGGAAGGGCAGGCTATGGCTACACCTTC. This encodes CASSPGTGRAGYGYTF.

The genes are TRBV6-6 and TRBJ1-4; weak D call: TRBD1 (5 bases). The germline V and J ends were trimmed by 6 bases and 6 bases, with 11 bases remaining between them. Germline V CDR1 and CDR2: MNHNY, SVGAGI (reference sequence). The CDR3 runs to 13 residues. The CDR3: CASRAGGDEKLFF. The CDR3, as DNA: TGTGCCAGCAGGGCGGGGGGGGATGAAAAACTGTTTTTT.

The rearrangement joins TRBV7-3 to TRBJ2-3; D uncertain. Germline V CDR1 and CDR2: SGHTA, FQGTGA. CDR3 length: 15 residues. Trimming shortened V by 6 bases and J by 6 bases, and 19 bases separated the two germline ends. CDR3 loop: CASSHAGGPDDTQYF. In DNA form, the CDR3 reads TGTGCCAGCAGTCACGCTGGTGGGCCCGACGATACGCAGTATTTT.

The chain joins TRBV11-1 to TRBJ2-5; tentatively, D is TRBD2 (5 bases). This CDR3 contains 14 residues. Germline CDR1 and CDR2: SGHAT and FQDESV (reference sequence). The V end lost 1 base, the J end lost 5 bases, and 11 bases lay between the germline ends. The CDR3 region is CASSLDSGGETQYF. CDR3 DNA: TGTGCCAGCAGCTTAGACAGCGGTGGGGAGACCCAGTACTTC.

V is TRBV6-5 and J is TRBJ1-2; maybe TRBD1 (5 bases). CDR3 length equals 14 residues. Per the germline V gene, CDR1 is MNHEY and CDR2 is SVGAGI. The V gene lost 0 bases and the J gene lost 6 bases, with 11 bases spanning the gap. The DNA for the CDR3 is TGTGCCAGCAGTTACTCGGTCAGGGTCCATGGCTACACCTTC. It translates to CASSYSVRVHGYTF.

This chain uses TRBV30 with TRBJ1-3; perhaps TRBD1 as D (5 bases). The CDR3 sequence is 13 residues long. V lost 5 bases, J lost 5 bases, and 13 bases lay in between. Germline CDR1 and CDR2: GTSNPN and SVGIG (reference sequence). As DNA, the CDR3 is TGTGCCTGGGGGGCAGGAGTAAGAAACACCATATATTTT. This translates into CAWGAGVRNTIYF.

The chain has TRBV7-6 and TRBJ2-3; possibly TRBD1 for D (5 bases). V lost 5 bases to trimming and J lost 2 bases, with 14 bases between them. The CDR3 spans 15 residues. The V gene's germline CDR1 is SGHVS and CDR2 FNYEAQ. In DNA form, the CDR3 reads TGTGCCAGCAGCAACCGCCAGGGATCCACAGATACGCAGTATTTT. Translation gives CASSNRQGSTDTQYF.

This clone was detected a few times. This chain joins TRBV2 and TRBJ1-6; 8 positions agree with TRBD1. With V trimmed by 5 bases and J by 5 bases, 5 bases remained unmatched. The CDR3 extends over 15 amino acids. Germline values: CDR1 SNHLY, CDR2 FYNNEI. CDR3 residues: CASSPGTGHNSPLHF. The CDR3 bases are TGTGCCAGCAGTCCCGGGACAGGTCATAATTCACCCCTCCACTTT.

This sequence joins TRBV6-1 and TRBJ1-3, with TRBD1 matching over 8 bases. This CDR3 is built from 14 residues. V was pared by 6 bases and J by 4 bases, with 5 bases of the junction left unmatched. Germline CDR1 MNHNS, CDR2 SASEGT. CDR3 protein: CASSPGGRGNTIYF. As DNA, the CDR3 is TGTGCCAGCAGCCCAGGGGGCCGAGGAAACACCATATATTTT.

The chain carries TRBV19 and TRBJ1-5; a possible D gene is TRBD1 (6 bases). V was trimmed by 7 bases and J by 6 bases, leaving 16 bases between them. The CDR3 length is 14 residues. Germline V gene data show CDR1 as LNHDA and CDR2 as SQIVND (reference sequence). The CDR3 coding sequence is TGTGCCAGTAAAAGTTTATCAGGGGTTCAGCCCCAGCATTTT. Translated: CASKSLSGVQPQHF.